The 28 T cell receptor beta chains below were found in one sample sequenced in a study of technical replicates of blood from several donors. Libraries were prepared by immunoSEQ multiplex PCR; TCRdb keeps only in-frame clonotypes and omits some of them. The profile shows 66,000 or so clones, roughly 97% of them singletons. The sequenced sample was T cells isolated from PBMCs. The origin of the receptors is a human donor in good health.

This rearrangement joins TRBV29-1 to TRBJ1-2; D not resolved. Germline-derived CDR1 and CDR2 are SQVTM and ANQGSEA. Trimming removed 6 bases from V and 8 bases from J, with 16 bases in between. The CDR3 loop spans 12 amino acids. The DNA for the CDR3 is TGCAGCGTCCCTGACGGGTCGGAGGGCTACACCTTC. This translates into CSVPDGSEGYTF. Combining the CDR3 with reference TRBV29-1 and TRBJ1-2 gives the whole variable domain SAVISQKPSRDICQRGTSLTIQCQVDSQVTMMFWYRQQPGQSLTLIATANQGSEATYESGFVIDKFPISRPNLTFSTLTVSNMSPEDSSIYLCSVPDGSEGYTFGSGTRLTVV.

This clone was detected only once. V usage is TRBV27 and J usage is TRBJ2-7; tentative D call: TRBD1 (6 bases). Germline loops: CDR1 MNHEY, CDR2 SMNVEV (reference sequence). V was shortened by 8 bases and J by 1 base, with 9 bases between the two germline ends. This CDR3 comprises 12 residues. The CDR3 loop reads CASSTGSYEQYF. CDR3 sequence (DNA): TGTGCCAGCTCCACAGGGTCCTACGAGCAGTACTTC.

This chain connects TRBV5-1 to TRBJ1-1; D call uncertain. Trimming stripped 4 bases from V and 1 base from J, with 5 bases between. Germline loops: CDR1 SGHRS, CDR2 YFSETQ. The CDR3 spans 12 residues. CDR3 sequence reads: CASSHGNTEAFF. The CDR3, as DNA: TGCGCCAGCAGCCACGGGAACACTGAAGCTTTCTTT.

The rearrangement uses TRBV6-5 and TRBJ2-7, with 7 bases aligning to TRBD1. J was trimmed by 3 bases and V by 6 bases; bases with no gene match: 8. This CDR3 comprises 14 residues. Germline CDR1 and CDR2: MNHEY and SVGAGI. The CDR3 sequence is CASSLDREYYEQYF. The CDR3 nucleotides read TGTGCCAGCAGCCTCGACAGGGAGTACTACGAGCAGTACTTC.

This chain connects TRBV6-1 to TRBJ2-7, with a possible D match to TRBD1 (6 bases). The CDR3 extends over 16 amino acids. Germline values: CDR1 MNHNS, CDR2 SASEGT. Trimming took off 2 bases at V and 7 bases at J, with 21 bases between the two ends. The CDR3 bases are TGTGCCAGCAGTGAACAGTTCGGACAGACCGCGCGTGAGCAGTACTTC. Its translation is CASSEQFGQTAREQYF.

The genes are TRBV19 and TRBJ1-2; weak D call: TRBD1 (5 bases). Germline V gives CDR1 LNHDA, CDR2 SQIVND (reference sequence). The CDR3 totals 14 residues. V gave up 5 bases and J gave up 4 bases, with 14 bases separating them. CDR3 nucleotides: TGTGCCAGTAGTGTGGGGACCGGGAGCTATGGCTACACCTTC. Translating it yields CASSVGTGSYGYTF. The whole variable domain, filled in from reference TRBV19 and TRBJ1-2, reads DGGITQSPKYLFRKEGQNVTLSCEQNLNHDAMYWYRQDPGQGLRLIYYSQIVNDFQKGDIAEGYSVSREKKESFPLTVTSAQKNPTAFYLCASSVGTGSYGYTFGSGTRLTVV.

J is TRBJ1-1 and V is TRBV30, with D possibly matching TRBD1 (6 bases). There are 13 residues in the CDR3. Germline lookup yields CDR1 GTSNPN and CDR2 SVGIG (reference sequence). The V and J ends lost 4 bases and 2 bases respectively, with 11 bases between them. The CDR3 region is CAWNRGGNTEAFF. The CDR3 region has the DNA TGTGCCTGGAATAGGGGGGGTAACACTGAAGCTTTCTTT.

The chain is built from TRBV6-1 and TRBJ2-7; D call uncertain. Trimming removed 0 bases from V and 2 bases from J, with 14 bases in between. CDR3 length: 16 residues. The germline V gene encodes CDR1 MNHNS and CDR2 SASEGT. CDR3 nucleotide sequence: TGTGCCAGCAGTGAAGCGGCGGCGAACCGTCCCTACGAGCAGTACTTC. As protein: CASSEAAANRPYEQYF.

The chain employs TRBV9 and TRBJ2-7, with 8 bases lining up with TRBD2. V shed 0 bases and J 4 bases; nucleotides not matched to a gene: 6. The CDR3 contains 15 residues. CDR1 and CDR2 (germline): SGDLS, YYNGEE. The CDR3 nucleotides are TGTGCCAGCAGCGTAGCGTCTAGCGGGTGGTACGAGCAGTACTTC. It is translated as CASSVASSGWYEQYF.

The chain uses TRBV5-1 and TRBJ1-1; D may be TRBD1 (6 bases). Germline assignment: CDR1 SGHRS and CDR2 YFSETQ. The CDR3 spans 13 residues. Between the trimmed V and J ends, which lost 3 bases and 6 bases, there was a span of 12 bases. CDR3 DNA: TGCGCCAGCAGCTCAGGGGATAACCCTGAAGCTTTCTTT. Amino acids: CASSSGDNPEAFF.

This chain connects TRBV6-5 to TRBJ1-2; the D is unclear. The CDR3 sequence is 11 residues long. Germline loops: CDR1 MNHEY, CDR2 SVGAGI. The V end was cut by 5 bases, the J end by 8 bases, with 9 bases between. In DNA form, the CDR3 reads TGTGCCAGCAGTACCGGGAACGGCTACACCTTC. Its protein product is CASSTGNGYTF.

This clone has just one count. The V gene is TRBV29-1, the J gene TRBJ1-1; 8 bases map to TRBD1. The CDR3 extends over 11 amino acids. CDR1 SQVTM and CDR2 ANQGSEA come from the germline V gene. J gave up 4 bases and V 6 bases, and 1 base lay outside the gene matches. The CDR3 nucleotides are TGCAGCGTCACAGGGGGCACTGAAGCTTTCTTT. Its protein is CSVTGGTEAFF.

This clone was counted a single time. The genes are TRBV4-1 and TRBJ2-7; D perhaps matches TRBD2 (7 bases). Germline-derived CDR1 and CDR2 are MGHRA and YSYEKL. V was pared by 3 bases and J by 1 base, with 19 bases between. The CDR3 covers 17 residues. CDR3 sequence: CASSHGIGGARSYEQYF. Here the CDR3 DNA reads TGCGCCAGCAGCCATGGAATAGGGGGGGCAAGATCCTACGAGCAGTACTTC.

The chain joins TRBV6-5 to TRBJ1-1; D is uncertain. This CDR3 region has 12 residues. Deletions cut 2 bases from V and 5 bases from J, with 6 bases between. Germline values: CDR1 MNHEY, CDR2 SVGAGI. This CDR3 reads CASSYRRTEAFF. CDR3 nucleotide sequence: TGTGCCAGCAGTTACAGGAGAACTGAAGCTTTCTTT.

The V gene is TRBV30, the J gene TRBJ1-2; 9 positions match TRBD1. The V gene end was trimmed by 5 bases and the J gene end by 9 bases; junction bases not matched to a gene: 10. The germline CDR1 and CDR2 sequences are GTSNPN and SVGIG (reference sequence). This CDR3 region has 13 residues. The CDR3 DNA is TGTGCCTGGGGTTTATCACAGGGGGCTAGCTACACCTTC. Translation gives CAWGLSQGASYTF. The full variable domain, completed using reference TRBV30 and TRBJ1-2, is SQTIHQWPATLVQPVGSPLSLECTVEGTSNPNLYWYRQAAGRGLQLLFYSVGIGQISSEVPQNLSASRPQDRQFILSSKKLLLSDSGFYLCAWGLSQGASYTFGSGTRLTVV.

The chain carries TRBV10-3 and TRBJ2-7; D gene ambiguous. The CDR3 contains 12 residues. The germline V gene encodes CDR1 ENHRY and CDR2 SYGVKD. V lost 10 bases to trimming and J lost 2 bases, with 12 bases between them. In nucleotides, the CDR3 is TGTGCCACCTCGACACCAACCTACGAGCAGTACTTC. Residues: CATSTPTYEQYF.

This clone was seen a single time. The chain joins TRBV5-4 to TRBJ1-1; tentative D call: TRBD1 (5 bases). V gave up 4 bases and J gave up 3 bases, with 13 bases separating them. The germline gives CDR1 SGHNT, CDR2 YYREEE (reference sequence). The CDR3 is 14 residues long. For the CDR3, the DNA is TGTGCCAGCAGCCCCCAGGGAACAGACACTGAAGCTTTCTTT. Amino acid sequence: CASSPQGTDTEAFF. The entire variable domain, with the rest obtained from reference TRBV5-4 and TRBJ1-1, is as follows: ETGVTQSPTHLIKTRGQQVTLRCSSQSGHNTVSWYQQALGQGPQFIFQYYREEENGRGNFPPRFSGLQFPNYSSELNVNALELDDSALYLCASSPQGTDTEAFFGQGTRLTVV.

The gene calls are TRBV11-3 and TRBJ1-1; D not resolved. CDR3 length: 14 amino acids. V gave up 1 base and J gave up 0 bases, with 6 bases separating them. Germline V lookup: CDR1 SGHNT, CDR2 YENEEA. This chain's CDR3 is CASSLATVNTEAFF. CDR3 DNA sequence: TGTGCCAGCAGCTTAGCCACAGTGAACACTGAAGCTTTCTTT.

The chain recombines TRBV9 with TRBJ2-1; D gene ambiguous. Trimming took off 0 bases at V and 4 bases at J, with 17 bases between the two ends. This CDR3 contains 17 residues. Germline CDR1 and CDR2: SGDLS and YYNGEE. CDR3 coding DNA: TGTGCCAGCAGCGTAGGAGGCGGAGCAGCAGTTTACAATGAGCAGTTCTTC. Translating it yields CASSVGGGAAVYNEQFF.

CDR3 loop: CASSETSTGGEQYF. Here the CDR3 DNA reads TGCGCCAGCAGTGAAACTTCTACCGGGGGTGAGCAGTACTTC. This sequence joins TRBV5-1 and TRBJ2-7; TRBD2 might be the D (6 bases). V lost 5 bases, J lost 7 bases, and 19 bases lay in between. Germline V gives CDR1 SGHRS, CDR2 YFSETQ. The CDR3 extends over 14 amino acids.

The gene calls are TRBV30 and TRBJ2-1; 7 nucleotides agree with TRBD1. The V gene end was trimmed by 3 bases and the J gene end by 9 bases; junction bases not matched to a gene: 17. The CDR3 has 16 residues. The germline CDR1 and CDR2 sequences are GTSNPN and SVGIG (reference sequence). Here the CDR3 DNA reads TGTGCCTGGAGCCGGACCCCCTCCGGACAGGTAAGTGAGCAGTTCTTC. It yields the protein CAWSRTPSGQVSEQFF.

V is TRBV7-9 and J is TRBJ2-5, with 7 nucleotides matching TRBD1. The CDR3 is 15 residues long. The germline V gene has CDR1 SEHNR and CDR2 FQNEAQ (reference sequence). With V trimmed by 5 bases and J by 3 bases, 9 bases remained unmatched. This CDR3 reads CASSQWGQKEETQYF. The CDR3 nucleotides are TGTGCCAGCAGCCAGTGGGGACAGAAGGAAGAGACCCAGTACTTC.

Here the CDR3 reads CASSPDSYGYTF. CDR3 coding DNA: TGTGCCAGCAGCCCGGACAGCTATGGCTACACCTTC. The chain carries TRBV7-6 and TRBJ1-2; TRBD1 might be the D (6 bases). Trimming took 5 bases from V and 4 from J, leaving 8 bases between them. This CDR3 has 12 amino acids. The germline V gene has CDR1 SGHVS and CDR2 FNYEAQ.

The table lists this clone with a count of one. The DNA of the CDR3 is TGCAGCGTCTCGGACAGGGGGCGCCTGGACTATGGCTACACCTTC. Amino acids: CSVSDRGRLDYGYTF. The chain recombines TRBV29-1 with TRBJ1-2; TRBD1 matches 11 bases. Germline CDR1 reads SQVTM; CDR2 reads ANQGSEA. This CDR3 comprises 15 residues. V lost 6 bases and J lost 3; bases outside the gene matches: 9.

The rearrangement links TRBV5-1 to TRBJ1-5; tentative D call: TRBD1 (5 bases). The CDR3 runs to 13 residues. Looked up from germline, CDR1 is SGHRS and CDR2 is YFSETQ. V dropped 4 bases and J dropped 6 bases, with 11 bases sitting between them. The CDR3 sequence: CASSAGVAQPQHF. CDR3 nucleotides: TGCGCCAGCAGCGCGGGGGTGGCTCAGCCCCAGCATTTT.

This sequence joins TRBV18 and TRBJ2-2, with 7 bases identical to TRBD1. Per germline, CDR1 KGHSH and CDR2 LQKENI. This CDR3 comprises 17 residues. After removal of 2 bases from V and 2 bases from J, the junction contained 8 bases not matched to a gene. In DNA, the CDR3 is TGTGCCAGCTCACCATCGAAGGGGGCAGGCAACACCGGGGAGCTGTTTTTT. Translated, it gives CASSPSKGAGNTGELFF.

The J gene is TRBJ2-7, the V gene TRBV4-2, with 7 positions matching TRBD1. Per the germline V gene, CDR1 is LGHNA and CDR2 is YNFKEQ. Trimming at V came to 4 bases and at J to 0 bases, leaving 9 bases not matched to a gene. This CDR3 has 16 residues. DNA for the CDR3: TGTGCCAGCAGCCCCTTCCGGGACAGCGGCTCCTACGAGCAGTACTTC. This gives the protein CASSPFRDSGSYEQYF.

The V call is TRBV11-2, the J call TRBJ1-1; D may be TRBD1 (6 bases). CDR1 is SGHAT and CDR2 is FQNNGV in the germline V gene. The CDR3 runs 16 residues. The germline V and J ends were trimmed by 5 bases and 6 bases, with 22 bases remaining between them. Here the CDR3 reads CASSLPRTAEISEAFF. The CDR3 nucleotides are TGTGCCAGCAGCCTCCCAAGGACAGCGGAAATTTCTGAAGCTTTCTTT.